This T cell receptor beta chain is drawn from a study of T cell repertoires in cytomegalovirus infection. The overall study: TCR beta signatures that were public indicated CMV infection and matching HLA type. Study-wide findings and caveats: HLA-C-restricted TCR beta clonotypes specific for CMV led the ex vivo response.

Per germline, CDR1 MGHRA and CDR2 YSYEKL. CDR3 length equals 17 residues. V lost 0 bases and J 2 bases, leaving 14 bases between the germline ends. As to this clonotype: Its specificity is not known.

TCRdb ran MiXCR on the reads and lists one entry per CDR3 protein. Among approximately 750,000 distinct CDR3 sequences listed, approximately 40% were seen once. The rearrangement joins TRBV4-1 to TRBJ1-5; the D is unclear. This clonotype was sampled from a human donor in good health (CMV status not recorded). Some clones in this sample may be carry-over from other donors' samples. Sequenced sample: PBMCs. In DNA form, the CDR3 reads TGCGCCAGCAGCCAAGAACCTGACGTGGATGGCAATCAGCCCCAGCATTTT. This sequence encodes CASSQEPDVDGNQPQHF.